A single sample gave rise to the 25 T cell receptor beta chains below, sequenced in a study of T cell responses to AZD1222 COVID-19 vaccine. Some clones are missing from TCRdb's copy, which holds only in-frame ones; the method was immunoSEQ multiplex PCR. The sample has about 120,000 clones; about 91% are singletons. Source: peripheral blood, taken 28 days after the second AZD1222 dose. Receptors originate from an adult who received the AZD1222 COVID-19 vaccine.

The rearrangement uses TRBV3-1 (or the pseudogene TRBV3-2) and TRBJ1-5; D perhaps matches TRBD1 (6 bases). Germline CDR1 is LGHDT and CDR2 is YNNKEL (reference sequence). Between the trimmed V and J ends, which lost 4 bases and 7 bases, there was a span of 17 bases. The CDR3 runs to 15 residues. CDR3 in DNA: TGTGCCAGCAGCCCGGAGGGTCCTAGGGGGCAGCCCCAGCATTTT. Translating gives CASSPEGPRGQPQHF.

V and J are TRBV30 and TRBJ2-7, with D uncertain. V gave up 2 bases and J gave up 7 bases, with 12 bases separating them. This CDR3 has 12 amino acids. Germline V gives CDR1 GTSNPN, CDR2 SVGIG (reference sequence). The CDR3 here is CAWSPLSLEQYF. The DNA of the CDR3 is TGTGCCTGGAGTCCGTTGAGCCTAGAGCAGTACTTC.

The V call is TRBV9, the J call TRBJ1-3; possibly TRBD1 for D (6 bases). Trimming shortened V by 4 bases and J by 6 bases, and 14 bases separated the two germline ends. Germline CDR1 SGDLS, CDR2 YYNGEE. This CDR3 region has 14 residues. Here the CDR3 DNA reads TGTGCCAGCAGCCCAATGGGACAAACAAACACCATATATTTT. Its protein is CASSPMGQTNTIYF.

The rearrangement joins TRBV9 to TRBJ1-2, with D tentatively TRBD1 (6 bases). From germline, CDR1 is SGDLS and CDR2 YYNGEE. Trimming removed 7 bases from V and 8 bases from J, with 12 bases in between. The CDR3 is made up of 11 amino acids. The CDR3 coding sequence is TGTGCCAGCTGGGGGCGCAGCGGCTACACCTTC. It translates to CASWGRSGYTF.

V usage is TRBV28 and J usage is TRBJ1-4, with unresolved D. The germline V gene has CDR1 MDHEN and CDR2 SYDVKM. V lost 0 bases and J 5 bases, leaving 10 bases between the germline ends. CDR3 length: 15 amino acids. In DNA form, the CDR3 reads TGTGCCAGCAGTTTATGGGCCAGTTCAAATGAAAAACTGTTTTTT. As protein: CASSLWASSNEKLFF.

The V gene is TRBV2, the J gene TRBJ1-5; D call uncertain. The length of the CDR3 is 14 residues. The germline gives CDR1 SNHLY, CDR2 FYNNEI. Deletions cut 1 base from V and 3 bases from J, with 7 bases between. CDR3: CASSEGLYNQPQHF. The CDR3 DNA sequence: TGTGCCAGCAGTGAAGGGCTGTACAATCAGCCCCAGCATTTT.

This clone has more than one count but fewer than ten. The V and J genes are TRBV5-1 and TRBJ1-1, with D possibly matching TRBD1 (5 bases). This CDR3 contains 15 residues. Trimming shortened V by 4 bases and J by 2 bases, and 15 bases separated the two germline ends. In germline, CDR1 is SGHRS, CDR2 YFSETQ. The CDR3 DNA follows: TGCGCCAGCAGCCGAACTCCGACAGAAAACACTGAAGCTTTCTTT. Translated, it gives CASSRTPTENTEAFF.

The CDR3, as DNA: TGTGCCAGCAGCCCTCGACTAGCGGCAAACACCGGGGAGCTGTTTTTT. This sequence encodes CASSPRLAANTGELFF. The chain combines TRBV9 with TRBJ2-2; 9 bases map to TRBD2. CDR3 length equals 16 residues. The V segment lost 4 bases and the J segment 2 bases; nucleotides outside the gene matches: 6. Germline CDR1 reads SGDLS; CDR2 reads YYNGEE.

The V call is TRBV6-5, the J call TRBJ2-5; the D is unclear. Germline V gene sequence: CDR1 MNHEY, CDR2 SVGAGI. Deletions cut 8 bases from V and 4 bases from J, with 11 bases between. The CDR3 is 12 residues long. The CDR3 loop is CASGIFGETQYF. Written as DNA, the CDR3 is TGTGCCAGCGGAATTTTTGGAGAGACCCAGTACTTC.

The chain employs TRBV30 and TRBJ2-7; 10 bases fit TRBD1. This CDR3 has 14 residues. After removal of 7 bases from V and 0 bases from J, the junction contained 6 bases not matched to a gene. Per germline, CDR1 GTSNPN and CDR2 SVGIG (reference sequence). CDR3 coding DNA: TGTGCCTCAAACCGGGACAGGGGCTCCTACGAGCAGTACTTC. Translating it yields CASNRDRGSYEQYF.

This clone was observed a handful of times. The chain recombines TRBV24-1 with TRBJ2-1; a weak D match, TRBD2 (6 bases). The germline gives CDR1 KGHDR, CDR2 SFDVKD. There are 15 residues in the CDR3. Between the trimmed V and J ends, which lost 3 bases and 12 bases, there was a span of 20 bases. Written as DNA, the CDR3 is TGTGCCACCAGTGATCCGACTCGACTAGGAGGTAGGCAGTTCTTC. Its protein product is CATSDPTRLGGRQFF.

V is TRBV18 and J is TRBJ1-4; weak D call: TRBD1 (5 bases). CDR1 and CDR2 (germline): KGHSH, LQKENI. Deletions cut 5 bases from V and 2 bases from J, with 9 bases between. CDR3 length equals 14 residues. This chain's CDR3 is CASSIRDTNEKLFF. CDR3 bases: TGTGCCAGCTCAATCAGGGATACTAATGAAAAACTGTTTTTT.

This clone was counted once. This chain uses TRBV28 with TRBJ2-2; perhaps TRBD1 as D (6 bases). CDR1 is MDHEN and CDR2 is SYDVKM in the germline V gene. Trimming took 7 bases from V and 8 from J, leaving 14 bases between them. The length of the CDR3 is 13 residues. The CDR3: CASTTSGVGELFF. For the CDR3, the DNA is TGTGCCAGCACCACTTCAGGGGTTGGGGAGCTGTTTTTT.

The chain joins TRBV5-1 to TRBJ2-7, with a possible D match to TRBD1 (7 bases). CDR3 length: 15 amino acids. Trimming removed 4 bases from V and 2 bases from J, with 16 bases in between. CDR1 and CDR2 from the germline V gene are SGHRS and YFSETQ. DNA for the CDR3: TGCGCCAGCAGCCAGGGGGGCAGGGGCGCCTACGAGCAGTACTTC. This codes for CASSQGGRGAYEQYF.

The chain is built from TRBV7-9 and TRBJ2-2; 7 bases map to TRBD1. The trim removed 2 bases at V and 5 bases at J, leaving 5 bases unmatched. CDR1 and CDR2 from the germline V gene are SEHNR and FQNEAQ (reference sequence). The length of the CDR3 is 15 residues. CDR3 protein: CASSLLTGVTGELFF. In nucleotides, the CDR3 is TGTGCCAGCAGCTTATTAACAGGGGTTACCGGGGAGCTGTTTTTT.

V gene TRBV7-8 combines with J gene TRBJ2-1; 13 bases align to TRBD2. Germline V lookup: CDR1 SGHVS, CDR2 FQNEAQ. V was pared by 1 base and J by 2 bases, with 5 bases of the junction left unmatched. The CDR3 covers 18 residues. The CDR3 sequence is CASSLVTSGRKTYNEQFF. In DNA, the CDR3 is TGTGCCAGCAGCTTAGTGACTAGCGGGAGGAAAACCTACAATGAGCAGTTCTTC.

This clone was seen just once. The chain is built from TRBV29-1 and TRBJ1-2; D might be TRBD1 (5 bases). The V end lost 4 bases, the J end lost 1 base, and 10 bases lay between the germline ends. CDR3 length equals 13 residues. Germline V gene sequence: CDR1 SQVTM, CDR2 ANQGSEA. CDR3 loop: CSVAGLGNYGYTF. In nucleotides, the CDR3 is TGCAGCGTTGCAGGGTTGGGTAACTATGGCTACACCTTC.

The DNA for the CDR3 is TGTGCCAGCAGCTTCGGGACTAGCGGGAACTACAATGAGCAGTTCTTC. Residues: CASSFGTSGNYNEQFF. This chain connects TRBV11-2 to TRBJ2-1, with 13 positions matching TRBD2. This CDR3 comprises 16 residues. The trim removed 3 bases at V and 3 bases at J, leaving 2 bases unmatched. CDR1 and CDR2 from the germline V gene are SGHAT and FQNNGV.

This clone was recorded once. This rearrangement joins TRBV7-9 to TRBJ2-5; D is unresolved. Trimming took off 2 bases at V and 7 bases at J, with 14 bases between the two ends. The CDR3 is 14 amino acids. CDR1 and CDR2 from the germline V gene are SEHNR and FQNEAQ (reference sequence). The chain's CDR3 is CASSLSPAPGTQYF. CDR3 coding DNA: TGTGCCAGCAGCTTATCCCCAGCGCCGGGGACCCAGTACTTC.

The chain carries TRBV7-9 and TRBJ2-2; D possibly corresponds to TRBD2 (5 bases). This CDR3 is 13 amino acids long. The germline V and J ends were trimmed by 5 bases and 7 bases, with 11 bases remaining between them. Germline values: CDR1 SEHNR, CDR2 FQNEAQ (reference sequence). In DNA form, the CDR3 reads TGTGCCAGCAGCCGGGTCGAGGGCGGGGAGCTGTTTTTT. Encoded protein: CASSRVEGGELFF.

V gene TRBV11-1 combines with J gene TRBJ2-3, with TRBD1 identical over 7 bases. Germline CDR1 SGHAT, CDR2 FQDESV (reference sequence). The length of the CDR3 is 13 residues. Losses at the gene ends were 5 bases for V and 5 bases for J; bases not matched to a gene: 4. The CDR3 here is CASSLGQIDTQYF. The CDR3 DNA follows: TGTGCCAGCAGCCTGGGACAGATAGATACGCAGTATTTT.

This chain joins TRBV12-2 and TRBJ2-1; TRBD2 is taken as the D call from the table, unchecked against the DNA. TRBV12-2 is a documented pseudogene. The CDR3 sequence is 14 residues long. The CDR3 loop reads CASRFRDSNNEQFF. The CDR3 DNA follows: TGTGCAAGTCGCTTCCGGGACTCAAACAATGAGCAGTTCTTC.

This clone was seen only once. The J gene is TRBJ2-3, the V gene TRBV6-4, with TRBD1 matching over 8 bases. The V gene's germline CDR1 is MRHNA and CDR2 SNTAGT. This CDR3 spans 14 amino acids. V shed 5 bases, J shed 6 bases, and the junction held 7 bases outside the gene matches. CDR3 residues: CASSPDRDLDTQYF. The CDR3 nucleotides are TGTGCCAGCAGTCCGGACAGGGATTTGGATACGCAGTATTTT.

V is TRBV5-8 and J is TRBJ1-1; D not certain. This CDR3 has 14 amino acids. With 1 base removed from V and 1 base from J, the gap between germline ends came to 8 bases. Germline CDR1 reads SGHTS; CDR2 reads YDEGEE. The CDR3 loop is CASSLQSANTEAFF. In DNA, the CDR3 is TGTGCCAGCAGCTTGCAATCAGCGAACACTGAAGCTTTCTTT.

V is TRBV12-1 and J is TRBJ2-1; the table's D gene call, TRBD2, was not cross checked with the DNA. TRBV12-1 is flagged as a pseudogene. CDR3 length: 14 residues. The CDR3 DNA reads as TGTGCCAGCAGCTGGACTAGCTCCTACAATGAGCAGTTCTTC. It yields the protein CASSWTSSYNEQFF.